The rows below give T cell receptor beta chains drawn from one sample of a study of blood T cell repertoires in COVID-19. The data were produced by immunoSEQ multiplex PCR, yet TCRdb's version contains in-frame clones alone and is incomplete. The table includes some 340,000 clones, over 90% detected once. The specimen was PBMCs or T cells enriched from blood (not recorded which). These receptors were obtained from a woman in her 30s who had been exposed to COVID-19. Each CDR3 is given with its conserved first and last residue. A D gene is named only where the DNA matches it firmly. Not all rows give a size; the values are once, few, many and, for expanded clones, a class.

TRBJ2-3 | NA | TRBV29-1 | NA | TGCAGCGTTGGACAGGTCACAGATACGCAGTATTTT | CSVGQVTDTQYF
TRBJ1-4 | NA | TRBV11-1 | TRBD1 | TGTGCCAGCAGCTTAACAGGGGGTGAAAAACTGTTTTTT | CASSLTGGEKLFF
TRBJ1-5 | NA | TRBV24-1 | TRBD1 | TGTGCCACCAGTGCAGGGGGCGTTGAGCCCCAGCATTTT | CATSAGGVEPQHF
TRBJ1-2 | few | TRBV12-3/TRBV12-4 | NA | TGTGCCAGCAGTTTAGGAGGATACTATGGCTACACCTTC | CASSLGGYYGYTF
TRBJ2-1 | NA | TRBV5-6 | NA | TGTGCCAGCAGCTATTTCGGGGAGCAGTTCTTC | CASSYFGEQFF
TRBJ2-5 | NA | TRBV5-1 | TRBD2 | TGCGCCAGCAGCCCGAGCGGGGGGGCCTCTGGGAAGACCCAGTACTTC | CASSPSGGASGKTQYF
TRBJ2-5 | NA | TRBV9 | NA | TGTGCCAGCAGCGCACAGGGACGGGAGACCCAGTACTTC | CASSAQGRETQYF
TRBJ1-5 | NA | TRBV19 | NA | TGTGCCAGTAGTGGGCAATATAGCAATCAGCCCCAGCATTTT | CASSGQYSNQPQHF
TRBJ2-5 | NA | TRBV7-8 | TRBD2 | TGTGCCAGCAGCTCGGCGGGCGGGGGGGCCGCAGAGACCCAGTACTTC | CASSSAGGGAAETQYF
TRBJ2-1 | NA | TRBV3-1/TRBV3-2 | NA | TGTGCCAGCAGCCGGGTGGACGGGAGGCAGTTCTTC | CASSRVDGRQFF
TRBJ2-4 | once | TRBV7-8 | NA | TGTGCCAGCAGCTTACGAGGGGCCAAAAACATTCAGTACTTC | CASSLRGAKNIQYF
TRBJ1-1 | NA | TRBV11-2 | NA | TGTGCCAGCAGTTCTTATCCGACAAGGATGAACACTGAAGCTTTCTTT | CASSSYPTRMNTEAFF
TRBJ1-5 | NA | TRBV4-1 | TRBD1 | TGCGCCAGCAGCCAATTCGGCCGGGACAGGGGATCACAGCCCCAGCATTTT | CASSQFGRDRGSQPQHF
TRBJ1-3 | once | TRBV11-2 | NA | TGTGCCAGCAGCCCCTTTCTGGCCAGGGCCGGAAACACCATATATTTT | CASSPFLARAGNTIYF
TRBJ2-2 | NA | TRBV12-5 | TRBD1 | TGTGCTAGTGCTTTCTACAGGGGGCAGAGGACCGGGGAGCTGTTTTTT | CASAFYRGQRTGELFF
TRBJ1-1 | NA | TRBV5-6 | NA | TGTGCCAGCAGATCTCCCAGGTTGAACACTGAAGCTTTCTTT | CASRSPRLNTEAFF
TRBJ1-1 | once | TRBV6-8 | NA | TGTGCCAGCAGCCCCCCGGGGGGGGGAAACACTGAAGCTTTCTTT | CASSPPGGGNTEAFF
TRBJ1-3 | NA | TRBV2 | NA | TGTGCCAGCAGTGACAGGTCCTCTGGAAACACCATATATTTT | CASSDRSSGNTIYF
TRBJ2-7 | NA | TRBV9 | NA | TGTGCCAGCAGCGTATCTGACTCCGAGCAGTACTTC | CASSVSDSEQYF
TRBJ1-1 | NA | TRBV4-1 | NA | TGCGCCAGCAGCCAAGCCTGGCAGAGGGCGACGAACACTGAAGCTTTCTTT | CASSQAWQRATNTEAFF
TRBJ2-2 | NA | TRBV3-1/TRBV3-2 | TRBD2 | TGTGCCAGCAGAGGACTAGCGGGGGCCCTTAACACCGGGGAGCTGTTTTTT | CASRGLAGALNTGELFF
TRBJ1-1 | NA | TRBV4-1 | NA | TGCGCCAGCAGCCCAGAAAACTCGAACACTGAAGCTTTCTTT | CASSPENSNTEAFF
TRBJ1-6 | NA | TRBV6-5 | NA | TGTGCCAGCAGTCCTCGGACAGTTTATAATTCACCCCTCCACTTT | CASSPRTVYNSPLHF
TRBJ1-1 | NA | TRBV2 | NA | TGTGCCAGCAGTGAACAAGGGGCGGTGACTGAAGCTTTCTTT | CASSEQGAVTEAFF
TRBJ2-2 | NA | TRBV6-5 | NA | TGTGCCAGCAGTTCCAAGGGGCTAGGCACCGGGGAGCTGTTTTTT | CASSSKGLGTGELFF
TRBJ2-1 | once | TRBV3-1/TRBV3-2 | NA | TGTGCCAGCAGCCCCGGAGCGGGTTTTTACAATGAGCAGTTCTTC | CASSPGAGFYNEQFF
TRBJ2-1 | NA | TRBV13 | TRBD2 | TGTGCCAGCAGCTTACTCCCAGCGGGGGAGAACAATGAGCAGTTCTTC | CASSLLPAGENNEQFF
TRBJ1-2 | NA | TRBV24-1 | TRBD1 | TGTGCCACCAGTGAGACACCCGGGACAGGAGGCTTTAACTATGGCTACACCTTC | CATSETPGTGGFNYGYTF
TRBJ1-1 | NA | TRBV27 | NA | TGTGCCAGCAGCCCGCGGGGGAACACTGAAGCTTTCTTT | CASSPRGNTEAFF
TRBJ1-5 | NA | TRBV3-1/TRBV3-2 | TRBD1 | TGTGCCAGCAGCTTGGACGTGGACAGGGTGGGTCAGCCCCAGCATTTT | CASSLDVDRVGQPQHF
TRBJ1-2 | NA | TRBV11-2 | TRBD1 | TGTGCCAGCAGCGAGCAGATACAGGGGATGGAAGGCTACACCTTC | CASSEQIQGMEGYTF
TRBJ1-1 | NA | TRBV29-1 | NA | TGCAGCGTTGAAAAGGCGGCAGGGCTAAACACTGAAGCTTTCTTT | CSVEKAAGLNTEAFF
TRBJ1-1 | NA | TRBV29-1 | NA | TGCAGCGTCGAGGGGGATCAGCATGCCACTGAAGCTTTCTTT | CSVEGDQHATEAFF
TRBJ2-7 | NA | TRBV5-4 | TRBD1 | TGTGCCAGCAGCCCTGGACAGGGGGGCTACGAGCAGTACTTC | CASSPGQGGYEQYF
TRBJ2-6 | NA | TRBV5-1 | NA | TGCGCCAGCAGCTTGATGCGAGGCTCTGGGGCCAACGTCCTGACTTTC | CASSLMRGSGANVLTF
TRBJ1-1 | NA | TRBV6-5 | NA | TGTGCCAGCACTCAAATCCGCGGAAAAGCTTTCTTT | CASTQIRGKAFF
TRBJ2-7 | NA | TRBV6-6 | TRBD2 | TGTGCCAGCACCTACCGAGGGCGGGGAATTAGCGGGGCTAGCTCCTACGAGCAGTACTTC | CASTYRGRGISGASSYEQYF
TRBJ1-3 | once | TRBV2 | NA | TGTGCCAGCAGTCTAAAGCACAGTTCCGGAAACACCATATATTTT | CASSLKHSSGNTIYF
TRBJ2-2 | NA | TRBV11-2 | NA | TGTGCCAGCAGCTTAGGTCTCCCCTTTCAGGAAGGCCTTTCTGGGGAGCTGTTTTTT | CASSLGLPFQEGLSGELFF
TRBJ1-5 | NA | TRBV4-1 | NA | TGCGCCAGCAGCCCCGCACTCGCTTCGTCGGGGAACCCCTACAATCAGCCCCAGCATTTT | CASSPALASSGNPYNQPQHF
TRBJ1-5 | NA | TRBV6-4 | NA | TGTGCCAGCAGTTCTAGCGGGAGGAGCAATCAGCCCCAGCATTTT | CASSSSGRSNQPQHF
TRBJ1-6 | once | TRBV12-2 | NA | TGTGCAAGTGACAGGGGGCTTAATAATTCACCCCTCCACTTT | CASDRGLNNSPLHF
TRBJ2-4 | NA | TRBV7-3 | NA | TGTGCCAGCAGCTTCCCGGGATTAGCCAAAAACATTCAGTACTTC | CASSFPGLAKNIQYF
TRBJ2-7 | NA | TRBV7-9 | NA | TGTGCCAGCAGCCACAGCGCGGCAGGGCTAATTTCCTACGAGCAGTACTTC | CASSHSAAGLISYEQYF
TRBJ2-7 | once | TRBV19 | TRBD1 | TGTGCCAGTAGTATAGCTGGGACAGATTCCTACGAGCAGTACTTC | CASSIAGTDSYEQYF
TRBJ1-2 | NA | TRBV4-1 | NA | TGCGCCAGCAGCTCAGGAGACAGGCTGAACTATGGCTACACCTTC | CASSSGDRLNYGYTF
TRBJ2-5 | once | TRBV19 | TRBD2 | TGTGCCAGTAGTCCAAGGGTAGCGGGGGGGCGAGAGACCCAGTACTTC | CASSPRVAGGRETQYF
TRBJ1-5 | NA | TRBV7-9 | NA | TGTGCCAGCAGCTTGGCGGGCGGGCAGCCCCAGCATTTT | CASSLAGGQPQHF
TRBJ2-1 | NA | TRBV27 | TRBD2 | TGTGCCAGCAGTTTTGGGCGGGGGGGGTTGAATGAGCAGTTCTTC | CASSFGRGGLNEQFF
TRBJ1-2 | NA | TRBV7-9 | TRBD1 | TGTGCCAGCAGCTCGCGACAGGGGGCGAATGGCTACACCTTC | CASSSRQGANGYTF
TRBJ2-7 | NA | TRBV20-1 | NA | TGCAGTGCTAGAGGGGACAAGCAGTACTTC | CSARGDKQYF
TRBJ1-4 | NA | TRBV15 | NA | TGTGCCACCAGCCCGCGCAGGCCCCCAGTAATGCGTAATGAAAAACTGTTTTTT | CATSPRRPPVMRNEKLFF
TRBJ2-7 | NA | TRBV5-6 | NA | TGTGCCAGCAGCTTGTGGCTTGATGAGCAGTACTTC | CASSLWLDEQYF
TRBJ1-2 | once | TRBV5-4 | NA | TGTGCCAGCATGGACAGAAACTATGGCTACACCTTC | CASMDRNYGYTF
TRBJ1-1 | NA | TRBV5-4 | NA | TGTGCCAGCAGCTTGGATTGGCGGGGGGCCTGGACTGAAGCTTTCTTT | CASSLDWRGAWTEAFF